A selection of T cell receptor beta chains follows, all from one sample in a study of blood T cell repertoires in COVID-19. The repertoire was sequenced with immunoSEQ multiplex PCR; TCRdb's copy has only in-frame clones and lacks some. Seen here are approximately 260,000 clones, more than 80% observed once, and the top ten hold 3.5% to 4.5%. Sequencing was performed on peripheral blood. These TCRs come from a woman in her forties with acute or convalescent COVID-19. Each CDR3 is given with its conserved first and last residue. D genes are given only for firm matches. For some rows the clone size is stated as once, few or many, or as a class when expanded; others skip it.

d_call: NA
cdr3_length: 15
v_call: TRBV5-4
j_call: TRBJ2-5
clone_size: NA
cdr3_aa: CASSRAGTPGETQYF
cdr3_nt: TGTGCCAGCAGTCGAGCCGGGACTCCAGGGGAGACCCAGTACTTC

d_call: NA
cdr3_length: 12
v_call: TRBV6-5
j_call: TRBJ1-1
clone_size: NA
cdr3_aa: CASKAGNTEAFF
cdr3_nt: TGTGCCAGCAAGGCGGGGAACACTGAAGCTTTCTTT

d_call: TRBD2
cdr3_length: 16
v_call: TRBV10-2
j_call: TRBJ2-1
clone_size: NA
cdr3_aa: CASSLTGSGAYNEQFF
cdr3_nt: TGCGCCAGCAGCCTCACTGGTAGCGGGGCCTACAATGAGCAGTTCTTC

d_call: NA
cdr3_length: 18
v_call: TRBV7-2
j_call: TRBJ1-6
clone_size: NA
cdr3_aa: CASSTHGYRTEYNSPLHF
cdr3_nt: TGTGCCAGCAGCACTCATGGCTATCGGACAGAATATAATTCACCCCTCCACTTT

d_call: NA
cdr3_length: 13
v_call: TRBV5-8
j_call: TRBJ1-1
clone_size: NA
cdr3_aa: CASSARLNTEAFF
cdr3_nt: TGTGCCAGCAGCGCGAGATTGAACACTGAAGCTTTCTTT

d_call: TRBD1
cdr3_length: 15
v_call: TRBV10-3
j_call: TRBJ1-3
clone_size: NA
cdr3_aa: CAISGQGSSGNTIYF
cdr3_nt: TGTGCCATCAGTGGACAGGGATCCTCTGGAAACACCATATATTTT

d_call: TRBD1
cdr3_length: 15
v_call: TRBV7-2
j_call: TRBJ1-5
clone_size: NA
cdr3_aa: CASSLTGTGYQPQHF
cdr3_nt: TGTGCCAGCAGCCTAACCGGGACAGGGTATCAGCCCCAGCATTTT

d_call: NA
cdr3_length: 16
v_call: TRBV28
j_call: TRBJ1-3
clone_size: NA
cdr3_aa: CASSLSGTPSGNTIYF
cdr3_nt: TGTGCCAGCAGTTTATCGGGGACACCCTCTGGAAACACCATATATTTT

d_call: NA
cdr3_length: 18
v_call: TRBV7-2
j_call: TRBJ2-3
clone_size: NA
cdr3_aa: CASSLASYGGGSTDTQYF
cdr3_nt: TGTGCCAGCAGCTTAGCATCCTATGGCGGGGGCAGCACAGATACGCAGTATTTT

d_call: NA
cdr3_length: 12
v_call: TRBV19
j_call: TRBJ1-2
clone_size: NA
cdr3_aa: CASSTGQRGYTF
cdr3_nt: TGTGCCAGTAGTACAGGACAAAGGGGCTACACCTTC

d_call: TRBD2
cdr3_length: 14
v_call: TRBV7-2
j_call: TRBJ2-1
clone_size: NA
cdr3_aa: CASSLSGMVYEQFF
cdr3_nt: TGTGCCAGCAGCCTGAGCGGGATGGTGTATGAGCAGTTCTTC

d_call: TRBD2
cdr3_length: 16
v_call: TRBV11-2
j_call: TRBJ2-3
clone_size: NA
cdr3_aa: CASSLLAGGISDTQYF
cdr3_nt: TGTGCCAGCAGCTTACTTGCGGGGGGTATTTCAGATACGCAGTATTTT

d_call: NA
cdr3_length: 16
v_call: TRBV7-6
j_call: TRBJ2-2
clone_size: NA
cdr3_aa: CASSERTPANTGELFF
cdr3_nt: TGTGCCAGCAGCGAGAGGACACCAGCGAACACCGGGGAGCTGTTTTTT

d_call: TRBD1
cdr3_length: 13
v_call: TRBV12-3/TRBV12-4
j_call: TRBJ2-2
clone_size: once
cdr3_aa: CASTWDSSGELFF
cdr3_nt: TGTGCCAGCACCTGGGACAGTTCCGGGGAGCTGTTTTTT

d_call: NA
cdr3_length: 14
v_call: TRBV9
j_call: TRBJ2-1
clone_size: NA
cdr3_aa: CASSAPQDYNEQFF
cdr3_nt: TGTGCCAGCAGCGCACCACAGGACTACAATGAGCAGTTCTTC

d_call: TRBD2
cdr3_length: 13
v_call: TRBV30
j_call: TRBJ2-1
clone_size: NA
cdr3_aa: CAWMQTSGGRQFF
cdr3_nt: TGTGCCTGGATGCAGACTAGCGGGGGACGTCAGTTCTTC

d_call: NA
cdr3_length: 17
v_call: TRBV7-6
j_call: TRBJ2-3
clone_size: NA
cdr3_aa: CASSLSRDFPFRATQYF
cdr3_nt: TGTGCCAGCAGCTTATCCCGGGACTTCCCTTTCCGGGCTACGCAGTATTTT

d_call: NA
cdr3_length: 17
v_call: TRBV21-1
j_call: TRBJ1-2
clone_size: NA
cdr3_aa: CASSKERLGTGGYGYTF
cdr3_nt: TGTGCCAGCAGCAAAGAGAGATTAGGGACAGGGGGCTATGGCTACACCTTC

d_call: NA
cdr3_length: 12
v_call: TRBV14
j_call: TRBJ1-4
clone_size: NA
cdr3_aa: CASSHYNEKLFF
cdr3_nt: TGTGCCAGCAGCCACTATAATGAAAAACTGTTTTTT

d_call: TRBD1
cdr3_length: 16
v_call: TRBV5-1
j_call: TRBJ2-2
clone_size: NA
cdr3_aa: CASSLGGGANTGELFF
cdr3_nt: TGCGCCAGCAGCTTGGGAGGGGGCGCGAACACCGGGGAGCTGTTTTTT

d_call: NA
cdr3_length: 14
v_call: TRBV9
j_call: TRBJ1-4
clone_size: NA
cdr3_aa: CASSVGGSNEKLFF
cdr3_nt: TGTGCCAGCAGCGTAGGGGGCTCTAATGAAAAACTGTTTTTT

d_call: NA
cdr3_length: 16
v_call: TRBV5-1
j_call: TRBJ2-4
clone_size: NA
cdr3_aa: CASSLRGLAEKNIQYF
cdr3_nt: TGCGCCAGCAGCTTGCGAGGTCTAGCCGAAAAAAACATTCAGTACTTC

d_call: NA
cdr3_length: 12
v_call: TRBV6-5
j_call: TRBJ2-1
clone_size: NA
cdr3_aa: CASSYSGGEQFF
cdr3_nt: TGTGCCAGCAGTTACTCAGGGGGTGAGCAGTTCTTC

d_call: NA
cdr3_length: 14
v_call: TRBV9
j_call: TRBJ1-1
clone_size: NA
cdr3_aa: CASSIVSTNTEAFF
cdr3_nt: TGTGCCAGCAGCATTGTAAGCACGAACACTGAAGCTTTCTTT

d_call: NA
cdr3_length: 15
v_call: TRBV4-1
j_call: TRBJ2-3
clone_size: NA
cdr3_aa: CASSQGIGVTDTQYF
cdr3_nt: TGCGCCAGCAGCCAAGGAATAGGAGTCACAGATACGCAGTATTTT

d_call: TRBD1
cdr3_length: 18
v_call: TRBV27
j_call: TRBJ1-4
clone_size: NA
cdr3_aa: CASSVVGRDRAFREKLFF
cdr3_nt: TGTGCCAGCAGTGTAGTGGGTCGGGACAGGGCGTTCCGCGAAAAACTGTTTTTT

d_call: NA
cdr3_length: 15
v_call: TRBV2
j_call: TRBJ1-3
clone_size: NA
cdr3_aa: CASSGGGKTGNTIYF
cdr3_nt: TGTGCCAGCAGTGGGGGGGGCAAAACTGGAAACACCATATATTTT

d_call: NA
cdr3_length: 12
v_call: TRBV12-3/TRBV12-4
j_call: TRBJ1-2
clone_size: NA
cdr3_aa: CASSLDSRGYTF
cdr3_nt: TGTGCCAGCAGTTTGGACAGTAGGGGCTACACCTTC

d_call: TRBD2
cdr3_length: 17
v_call: TRBV5-1
j_call: TRBJ2-3
clone_size: NA
cdr3_aa: CASSQTPPDSGADTQYF
cdr3_nt: TGCGCCAGCAGCCAAACTCCCCCGGATAGCGGGGCAGATACGCAGTATTTT

d_call: NA
cdr3_length: 14
v_call: TRBV6-4
j_call: TRBJ1-1
clone_size: NA
cdr3_aa: CASSDSAENTEAFF
cdr3_nt: TGTGCCAGCAGTGACTCCGCAGAGAACACTGAAGCTTTCTTT

d_call: NA
cdr3_length: 17
v_call: TRBV3-1/TRBV3-2
j_call: TRBJ1-5
clone_size: NA
cdr3_aa: CASSQSWDTEGNQPQHF
cdr3_nt: TGTGCCAGCAGCCAGTCCTGGGACACCGAAGGCAATCAGCCCCAGCATTTT

d_call: NA
cdr3_length: 14
v_call: TRBV5-1
j_call: TRBJ1-4
clone_size: NA
cdr3_aa: CASSLVLGSEKLFF
cdr3_nt: TGCGCCAGCAGCTTGGTACTGGGGAGTGAAAAACTGTTTTTT

d_call: TRBD1
cdr3_length: 20
v_call: TRBV19
j_call: TRBJ1-2
clone_size: NA
cdr3_aa: CASSMREGGRGDRWGYGYTF
cdr3_nt: TGTGCCAGTAGTATGAGGGAAGGAGGCCGCGGGGACAGGTGGGGCTATGGCTACACCTTC

d_call: TRBD2
cdr3_length: 16
v_call: TRBV10-1
j_call: TRBJ2-3
clone_size: NA
cdr3_aa: CASSEATSGGTDTQYF
cdr3_nt: TGCGCCAGCAGTGAGGCGACTAGCGGGGGAACAGATACGCAGTATTTT

d_call: NA
cdr3_length: 13
v_call: TRBV6-5
j_call: TRBJ2-3
clone_size: NA
cdr3_aa: CASSIVAPHTQYF
cdr3_nt: TGTGCCAGCTCCATTGTAGCACCCCATACGCAGTATTTT

d_call: TRBD2
cdr3_length: 15
v_call: TRBV5-5
j_call: TRBJ2-5
clone_size: few
cdr3_aa: CASSLAGGPGETQYF
cdr3_nt: TGTGCCAGCAGTCTAGCGGGGGGGCCAGGGGAGACCCAGTACTTC

d_call: TRBD2
cdr3_length: 16
v_call: TRBV5-5
j_call: TRBJ2-3
clone_size: NA
cdr3_aa: CASSLFTGTRGDTQYF
cdr3_nt: TGTGCCAGCAGTCTTTTCACCGGGACTAGGGGGGATACGCAGTATTTT

d_call: NA
cdr3_length: 15
v_call: TRBV3-1/TRBV3-2
j_call: TRBJ1-5
clone_size: few
cdr3_aa: CASSQGWGGRQPQHF
cdr3_nt: TGTGCCAGCAGCCAAGGATGGGGGGGTAGACAGCCCCAGCATTTT

d_call: TRBD1
cdr3_length: 14
v_call: TRBV6-6
j_call: TRBJ1-3
clone_size: NA
cdr3_aa: CASGTASSGNTIYF
cdr3_nt: TGTGCCAGCGGGACAGCCAGCTCTGGAAACACCATATATTTT

d_call: NA
cdr3_length: 15
v_call: TRBV7-2
j_call: TRBJ1-3
clone_size: NA
cdr3_aa: CASSSTVTSGNTIYF
cdr3_nt: TGTGCCAGCAGCTCGACAGTTACCTCTGGAAACACCATATATTTT

d_call: NA
cdr3_length: 17
v_call: TRBV23-1
j_call: TRBJ2-2
clone_size: NA
cdr3_aa: CASSGEEGGPNTGELFF
cdr3_nt: TGCGCCAGCAGTGGTGAGGAAGGAGGCCCGAACACCGGGGAGCTGTTTTTT

d_call: NA
cdr3_length: 11
v_call: TRBV20-1
j_call: TRBJ1-2
clone_size: NA
cdr3_aa: CSARRRGGYTF
cdr3_nt: TGCAGTGCTAGACGCAGGGGTGGCTACACCTTC

d_call: NA
cdr3_length: 18
v_call: TRBV2
j_call: TRBJ2-3
clone_size: NA
cdr3_aa: CASSPPYSIRSDTDTQYF
cdr3_nt: TGTGCCAGCAGCCCCCCCTACTCCATCCGGTCCGACACAGATACGCAGTATTTT

d_call: NA
cdr3_length: 13
v_call: TRBV3-1/TRBV3-2
j_call: TRBJ1-2
clone_size: NA
cdr3_aa: CASSQNPVIGYTF
cdr3_nt: TGTGCCAGCAGCCAAAACCCGGTTATAGGCTACACCTTC

d_call: TRBD1
cdr3_length: 13
v_call: TRBV29-1
j_call: TRBJ1-2
clone_size: once
cdr3_aa: CSVVGTGMDGYTF
cdr3_nt: TGCAGCGTTGTTGGGACAGGGATGGATGGCTACACCTTC

d_call: NA
cdr3_length: 14
v_call: TRBV19
j_call: TRBJ2-1
clone_size: NA
cdr3_aa: CASSIDGRANEQFF
cdr3_nt: TGTGCCAGTAGTATAGATGGCAGGGCTAATGAGCAGTTCTTC

d_call: NA
cdr3_length: 15
v_call: TRBV2
j_call: TRBJ2-2
clone_size: NA
cdr3_aa: CASSGWAANTGELFF
cdr3_nt: TGTGCCAGCAGTGGATGGGCAGCGAACACCGGGGAGCTGTTTTTT

d_call: NA
cdr3_length: 14
v_call: TRBV6-5
j_call: TRBJ1-4
clone_size: once
cdr3_aa: CASTWGGALEKLFF
cdr3_nt: TGTGCCAGCACCTGGGGGGGGGCCTTAGAAAAACTGTTTTTT

d_call: TRBD2
cdr3_length: 12
v_call: TRBV29-1
j_call: TRBJ2-5
clone_size: NA
cdr3_aa: CSVEGGGETQYF
cdr3_nt: TGCAGCGTTGAGGGGGGAGGGGAGACCCAGTACTTC